This T cell receptor beta chain was sequenced during a study of Graves' ophthalmopathy and Graves' hyperthyroidism. Per the germline V gene, CDR1 is DFQATT and CDR2 is SNEGSKA (reference sequence). This CDR3 is 16 amino acids long. The J segment lost 0 bases and the V segment lost 6 bases, leaving 11 bases of the junction unmatched. Included hyperthyroidism patients were aged 18 to 65 and newly diagnosed (under 2 months' duration). Clinicians made diagnoses from clinical symptoms, serum thyroxine, TRAb, thyroid ultrasound and orbital computed tomography. RNA served as the template for amplifying TCR beta CDR3 regions. An opening RT-PCR round employed HTBI primers and preceded a second-round multiplex PCR. Using its own MiXCR run on the multiplex PCR reads, TCRdb lists one record per CDR3 protein. The sample shows over 500,000 distinct CDR3 sequences, over 20% of them seen only once. This clonotype was seen repeatedly, ten times or more.

Material for sequencing was peripheral blood. The chain combines TRBV20-1 with TRBJ1-5, with 7 bases identical to TRBD1. The receptor was derived from a woman between 18 and 29 years old with stable Graves' hyperthyroidism. Some clones in this sample may be carry-over from other donors' samples. This CDR3 reads CSAPTGLRNSNQPQHF. CDR3 coding DNA: TGCAGTGCGCCGACAGGGTTGAGGAATAGCAATCAGCCCCAGCATTTT.